Detailed here is one T cell receptor (beta chain). Its antigen remains unidentified. This entry belongs to a study of shared clonotypes between healthy human individuals. As for the study in general: Per donor, three plates held CD4 naive cells, three held CD4 memory, two held CD8 naive and one held CD8 memory. Study observations and caveats: Rarefaction exposed incomplete sorted-subset sequencing despite large depth. Between several donors, naive CD4 clonotypes were shared at a level of around 4.9%.

Naive CD8 cells lacked CD45RO and underwent positive selection for CCR7, leaving out terminally differentiated effector memory CD45RA+ cells. The study enrolled healthy HIV-negative adults without recent acute infections or vaccinations as donors. CDR3 length: 13 amino acids. The germline V and J ends were trimmed by 1 base and 3 bases, with 8 bases remaining between them. Germline V gene sequence: CDR1 SGHNT, CDR2 YYREEE (reference sequence). The assay was immunoSEQ multiplex PCR, and TCRdb's table has in-frame clones only and misses some. The sample includes 450,000 to 700,000 clones, around 95% seen only once; the top ten take 0.09% to 0.13%.

The V call is TRBV5-4, the J call TRBJ2-7; D remains unclear. Material for sequencing was naive CD8+ T cells sorted from blood. The origin of this receptor is a woman between 25 and 40 years old in good health. The CDR3 loop is CASSLPRSYEQYF. The CDR3 DNA reads as TGTGCCAGCAGCTTGCCCAGAAGCTACGAGCAGTACTTC.